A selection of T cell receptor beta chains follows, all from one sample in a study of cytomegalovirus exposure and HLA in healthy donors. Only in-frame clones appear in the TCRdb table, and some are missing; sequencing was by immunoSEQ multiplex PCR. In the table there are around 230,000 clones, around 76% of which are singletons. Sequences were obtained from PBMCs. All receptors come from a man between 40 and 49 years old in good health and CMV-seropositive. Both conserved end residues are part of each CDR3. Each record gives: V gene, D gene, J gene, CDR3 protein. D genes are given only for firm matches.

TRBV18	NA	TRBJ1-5	CASSPAQGQPQHF
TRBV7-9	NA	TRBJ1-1	CASSSPGGAVPLLEAFF
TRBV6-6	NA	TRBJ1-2	CASSLQGSDGYTF
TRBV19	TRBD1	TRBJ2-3	CASSTGTGSTDTQYF
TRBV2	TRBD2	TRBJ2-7	CASTRGGPYEQYF
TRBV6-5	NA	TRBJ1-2	CASSEPDSWGGYTF
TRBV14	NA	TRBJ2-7	CASSRVHPGPRREQYF
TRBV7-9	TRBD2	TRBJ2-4	CASSSVAGPGNIQYF
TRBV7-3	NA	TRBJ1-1	CASSLLGQNTEAFF
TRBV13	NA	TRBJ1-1	CASIAWGGEGRTEAFF
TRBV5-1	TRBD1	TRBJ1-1	CASSRQGVNTEAFF
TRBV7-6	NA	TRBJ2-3	CASSPPSGGTDTQYF
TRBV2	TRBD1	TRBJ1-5	CASRARQGDSNQPQHF
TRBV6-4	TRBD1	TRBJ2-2	CASSDGTANTGELFF
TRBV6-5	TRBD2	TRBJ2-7	CASSYSGLAGAYEQYF
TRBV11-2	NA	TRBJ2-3	CASSPWRLSTDTQYF
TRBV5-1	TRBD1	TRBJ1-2	CASSLTAGGNSGYTF
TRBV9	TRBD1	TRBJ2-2	CASSEGQVHGELFF
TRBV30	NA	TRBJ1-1	CAWSLGVGTEAFF
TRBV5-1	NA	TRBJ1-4	CASSRLPNEKLFF
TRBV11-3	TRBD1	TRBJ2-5	CASSLPQGGETQYF
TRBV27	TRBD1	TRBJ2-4	CASSFTGVGDIQYF
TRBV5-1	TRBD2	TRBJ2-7	CASSPTSGSGIYEQYF
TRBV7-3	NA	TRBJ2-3	CASSLLSGGFTDTQYF
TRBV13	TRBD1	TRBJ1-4	CASSRGTGGNEKLFF
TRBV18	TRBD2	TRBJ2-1	CASSPGLDNEQFF